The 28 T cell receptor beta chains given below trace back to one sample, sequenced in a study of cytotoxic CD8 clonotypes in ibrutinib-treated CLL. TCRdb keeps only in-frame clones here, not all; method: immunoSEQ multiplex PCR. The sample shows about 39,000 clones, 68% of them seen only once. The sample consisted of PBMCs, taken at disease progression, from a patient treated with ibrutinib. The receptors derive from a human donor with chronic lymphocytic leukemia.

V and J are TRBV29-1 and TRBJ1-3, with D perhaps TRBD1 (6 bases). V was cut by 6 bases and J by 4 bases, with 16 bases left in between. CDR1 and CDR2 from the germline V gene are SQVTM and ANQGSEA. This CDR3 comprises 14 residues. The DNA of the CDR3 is TGCAGCGTCGAGGGGGATTCTCGCGGAAACACCATATATTTT. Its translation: CSVEGDSRGNTIYF.

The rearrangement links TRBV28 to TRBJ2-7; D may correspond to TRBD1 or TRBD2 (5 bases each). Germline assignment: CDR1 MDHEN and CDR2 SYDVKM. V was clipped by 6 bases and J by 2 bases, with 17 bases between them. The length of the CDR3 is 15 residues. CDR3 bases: TGTGCCAGCAGCACCCCGGGACGGGAACCCTACGAGCAGTACTTC. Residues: CASSTPGREPYEQYF.

The CDR3 loop is CSVGGRTNTGELFF. The DNA for the CDR3 is TGCAGCGTTGGGGGGAGGACGAACACCGGGGAGCTGTTTTTT. V gene TRBV29-1 combines with J gene TRBJ2-2; TRBD2 is a possible D gene (6 bases). The CDR3 spans 14 residues. Germline CDR1 SQVTM, CDR2 ANQGSEA. V was trimmed by 4 bases and J by 0 bases, leaving 9 bases between them.

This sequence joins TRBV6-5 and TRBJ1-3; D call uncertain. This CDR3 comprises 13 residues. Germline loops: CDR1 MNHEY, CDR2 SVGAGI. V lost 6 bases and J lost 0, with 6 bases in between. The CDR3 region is CASSENSGNTIYF. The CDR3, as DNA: TGTGCCAGCAGCGAGAACTCTGGAAACACCATATATTTT.

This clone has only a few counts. The CDR3 region has the DNA TGTGCCAGCAGTCCCCATGAGGTTATCACTGAAGCTTTCTTT. It specifies CASSPHEVITEAFF. The J gene is TRBJ1-1, the V gene TRBV27; D unresolved. V lost 5 bases, J lost 4 bases, and 14 bases lay in between. This CDR3 has 14 amino acids. Germline CDR1 is MNHEY and CDR2 is SMNVEV (reference sequence).

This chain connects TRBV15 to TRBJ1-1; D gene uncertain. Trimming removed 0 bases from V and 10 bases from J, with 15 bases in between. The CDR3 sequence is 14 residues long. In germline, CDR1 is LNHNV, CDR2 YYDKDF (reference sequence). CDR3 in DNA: TGTGCCACCAGCAGAGATTTGAACGCCCCGGGAGCTTTCTTT. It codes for CATSRDLNAPGAFF.

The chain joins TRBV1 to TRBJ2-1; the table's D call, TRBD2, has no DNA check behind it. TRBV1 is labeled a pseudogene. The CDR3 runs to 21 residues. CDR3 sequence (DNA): TGCACCAGCAGACCCGGGAGGAGACAGGGGCGCCCGAAGCGGGAGGGCAATGAGCAGTTCTTC. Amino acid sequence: CTSRPGRRQGRPKREGNEQFF.

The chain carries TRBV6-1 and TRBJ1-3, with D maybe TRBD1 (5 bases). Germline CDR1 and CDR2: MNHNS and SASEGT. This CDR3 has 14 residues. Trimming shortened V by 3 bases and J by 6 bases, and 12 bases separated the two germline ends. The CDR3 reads CASSELGRENTIYF. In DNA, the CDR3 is TGTGCCAGCAGTGAGTTGGGGCGGGAAAACACCATATATTTT.

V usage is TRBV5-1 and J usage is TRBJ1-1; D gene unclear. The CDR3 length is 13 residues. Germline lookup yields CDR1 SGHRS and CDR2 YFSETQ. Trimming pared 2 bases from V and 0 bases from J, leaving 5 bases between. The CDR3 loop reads CASSFQMNTEAFF. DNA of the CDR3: TGCGCCAGCAGCTTCCAGATGAACACTGAAGCTTTCTTT.

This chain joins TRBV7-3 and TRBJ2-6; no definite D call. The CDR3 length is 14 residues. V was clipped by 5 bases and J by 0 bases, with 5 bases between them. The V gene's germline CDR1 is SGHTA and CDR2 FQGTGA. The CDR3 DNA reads TGTGCCAGCAGCGCCTACTCTGGGGCCAACGTCCTGACTTTC. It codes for CASSAYSGANVLTF.

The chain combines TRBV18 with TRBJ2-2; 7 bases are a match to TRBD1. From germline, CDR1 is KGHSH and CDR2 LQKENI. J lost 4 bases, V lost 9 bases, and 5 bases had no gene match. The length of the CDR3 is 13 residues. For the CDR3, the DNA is TGTGCCAGTCGACAGGGTGCCACCGGGGAGCTGTTTTTT. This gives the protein CASRQGATGELFF.

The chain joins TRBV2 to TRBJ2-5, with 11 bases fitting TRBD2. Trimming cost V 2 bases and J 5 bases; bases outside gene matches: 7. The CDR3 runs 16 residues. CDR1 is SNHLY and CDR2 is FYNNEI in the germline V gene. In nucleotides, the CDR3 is TGTGCCAGCAGTGAACGGTTAGCGGGAGGGCTGGAGACCCAGTACTTC. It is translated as CASSERLAGGLETQYF. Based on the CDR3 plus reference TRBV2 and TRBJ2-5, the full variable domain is EPEVTQTPSHQVTQMGQEVILRCVPISNHLYFYWYRQILGQKVEFLVSFYNNEISEKSEIFDDQFSVERPDGSNFTLKIRSTKLEDSAMYFCASSERLAGGLETQYFGPGTRLLVL.

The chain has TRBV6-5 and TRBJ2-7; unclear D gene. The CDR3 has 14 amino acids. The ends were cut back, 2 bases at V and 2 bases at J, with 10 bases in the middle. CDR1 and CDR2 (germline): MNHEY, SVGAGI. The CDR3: CASSYQWNTYEQYF. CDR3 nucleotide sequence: TGTGCCAGCAGTTACCAATGGAACACCTACGAGCAGTACTTC.

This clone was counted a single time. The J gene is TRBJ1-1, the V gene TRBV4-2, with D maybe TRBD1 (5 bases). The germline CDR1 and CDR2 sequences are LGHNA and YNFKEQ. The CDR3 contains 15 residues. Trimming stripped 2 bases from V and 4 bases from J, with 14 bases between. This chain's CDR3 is CASSQSQGESTEAFF. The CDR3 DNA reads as TGTGCCAGCAGCCAATCCCAGGGTGAGAGCACTGAAGCTTTCTTT.

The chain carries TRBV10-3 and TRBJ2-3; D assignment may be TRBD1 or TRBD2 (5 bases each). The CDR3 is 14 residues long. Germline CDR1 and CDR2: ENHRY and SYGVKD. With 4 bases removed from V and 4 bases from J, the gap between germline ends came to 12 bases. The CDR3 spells CAISGDAGPDTQYF. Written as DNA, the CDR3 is TGTGCCATCAGTGGGGACGCCGGCCCAGATACGCAGTATTTT.

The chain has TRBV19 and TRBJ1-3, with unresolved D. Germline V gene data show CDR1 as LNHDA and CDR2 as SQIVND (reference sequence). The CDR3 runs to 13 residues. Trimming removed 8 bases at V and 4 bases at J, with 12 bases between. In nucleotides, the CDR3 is TGTGCCAGTGGGTATGAAGCCGGAAACACCATATATTTT. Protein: CASGYEAGNTIYF.

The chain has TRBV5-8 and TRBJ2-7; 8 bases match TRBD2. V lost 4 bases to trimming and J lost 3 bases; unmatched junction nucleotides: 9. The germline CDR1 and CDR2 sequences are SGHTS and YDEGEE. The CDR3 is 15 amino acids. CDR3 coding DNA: TGTGCCAGCAGCCGGGGGGGCCCCCAGTACTACGAGCAGTACTTC. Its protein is CASSRGGPQYYEQYF.

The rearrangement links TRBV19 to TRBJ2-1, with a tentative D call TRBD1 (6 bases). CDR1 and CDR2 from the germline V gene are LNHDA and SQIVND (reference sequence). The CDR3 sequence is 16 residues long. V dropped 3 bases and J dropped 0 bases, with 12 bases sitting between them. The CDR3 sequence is CASSIIQGSSYNEQFF. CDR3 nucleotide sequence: TGTGCCAGTAGTATTATTCAGGGGAGCTCCTACAATGAGCAGTTCTTC.

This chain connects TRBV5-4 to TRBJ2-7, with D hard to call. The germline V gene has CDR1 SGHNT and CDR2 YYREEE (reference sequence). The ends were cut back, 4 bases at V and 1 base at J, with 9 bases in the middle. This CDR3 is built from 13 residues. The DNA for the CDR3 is TGTGCCAGCAGCCCGGACCGTTCCTACGAGCAGTACTTC. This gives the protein CASSPDRSYEQYF.

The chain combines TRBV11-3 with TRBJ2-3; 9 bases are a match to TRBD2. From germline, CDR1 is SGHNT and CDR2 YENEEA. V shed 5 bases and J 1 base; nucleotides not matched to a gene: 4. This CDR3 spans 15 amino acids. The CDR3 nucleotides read TGTGCCAGCAGCCCAATAGCGGGGGGCACAGATACGCAGTATTTT. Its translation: CASSPIAGGTDTQYF.

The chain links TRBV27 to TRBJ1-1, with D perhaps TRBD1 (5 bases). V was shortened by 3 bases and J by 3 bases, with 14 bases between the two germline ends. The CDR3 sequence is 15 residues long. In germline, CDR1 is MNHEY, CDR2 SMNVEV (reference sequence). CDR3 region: CASSLQGSRDTEAFF. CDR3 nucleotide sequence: TGTGCCAGCAGTTTGCAGGGTTCCAGGGACACTGAAGCTTTCTTT.

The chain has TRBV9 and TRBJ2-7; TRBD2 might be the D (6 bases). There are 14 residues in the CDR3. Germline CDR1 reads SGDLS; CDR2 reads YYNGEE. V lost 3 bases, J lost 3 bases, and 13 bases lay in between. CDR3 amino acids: CASSDRDFDYEQYF. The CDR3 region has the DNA TGTGCCAGCAGCGACCGGGACTTTGACTACGAGCAGTACTTC. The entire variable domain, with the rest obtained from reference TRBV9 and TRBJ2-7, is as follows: DSGVTQTPKHLITATGQRVTLRCSPRSGDLSVYWYQQSLDQGLQFLIQYYNGEERAKGNILERFSAQQFPDLHSELNLSSLELGDSALYFCASSDRDFDYEQYFGPGTRLTVT.

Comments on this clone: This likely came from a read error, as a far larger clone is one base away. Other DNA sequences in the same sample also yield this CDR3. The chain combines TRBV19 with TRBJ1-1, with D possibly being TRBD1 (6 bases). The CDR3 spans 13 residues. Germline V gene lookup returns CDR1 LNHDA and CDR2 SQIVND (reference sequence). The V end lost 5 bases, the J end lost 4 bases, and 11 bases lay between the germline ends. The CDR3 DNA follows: TGTGCCAGTAGTCTACAGGGTTCCACTGAAGCTTTCTTT. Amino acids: CASSLQGSTEAFF. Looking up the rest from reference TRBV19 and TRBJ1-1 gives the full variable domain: DGGITQSPKYLFRKEGQNVTLSCEQNLNHDAMYWYRQDPGQGLRLIYYSQIVNDFQKGDIAEGYSVSREKKESFPLTVTSAQKNPTAFYLCASSLQGSTEAFFGQGTRLTVV.

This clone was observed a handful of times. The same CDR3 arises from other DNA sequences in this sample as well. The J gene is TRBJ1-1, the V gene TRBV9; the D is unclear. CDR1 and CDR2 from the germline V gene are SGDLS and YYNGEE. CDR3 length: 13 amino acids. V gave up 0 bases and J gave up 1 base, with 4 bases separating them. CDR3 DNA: TGTGCCAGCAGCGTAGCTCCGAACACTGAAGCTTTCTTT. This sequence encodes CASSVAPNTEAFF. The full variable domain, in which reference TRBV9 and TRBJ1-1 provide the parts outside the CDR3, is DSGVTQTPKHLITATGQRVTLRCSPRSGDLSVYWYQQSLDQGLQFLIQYYNGEERAKGNILERFSAQQFPDLHSELNLSSLELGDSALYFCASSVAPNTEAFFGQGTRLTVV.

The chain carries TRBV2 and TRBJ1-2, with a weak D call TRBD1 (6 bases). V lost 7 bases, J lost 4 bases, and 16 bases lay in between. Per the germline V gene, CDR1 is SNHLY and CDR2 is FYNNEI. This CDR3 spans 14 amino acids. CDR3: CASILEQGLYGYTF. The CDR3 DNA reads TGTGCCAGCATCTTGGAACAGGGCCTCTATGGCTACACCTTC.

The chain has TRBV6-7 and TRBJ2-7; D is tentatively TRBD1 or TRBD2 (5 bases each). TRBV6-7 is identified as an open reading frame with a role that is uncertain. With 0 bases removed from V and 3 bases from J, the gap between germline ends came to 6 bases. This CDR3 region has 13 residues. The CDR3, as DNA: TGTGCCAGCAGTTACTCGAGGGGCTACGAGCAGTACTTC. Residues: CASSYSRGYEQYF.

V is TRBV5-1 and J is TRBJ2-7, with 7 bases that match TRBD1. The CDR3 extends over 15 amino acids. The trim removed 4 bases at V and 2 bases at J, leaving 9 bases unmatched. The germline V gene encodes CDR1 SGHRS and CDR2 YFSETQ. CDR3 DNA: TGCGCCAGCAGCACTGGGGACAGAGACCCCTACGAGCAGTACTTC. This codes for CASSTGDRDPYEQYF.

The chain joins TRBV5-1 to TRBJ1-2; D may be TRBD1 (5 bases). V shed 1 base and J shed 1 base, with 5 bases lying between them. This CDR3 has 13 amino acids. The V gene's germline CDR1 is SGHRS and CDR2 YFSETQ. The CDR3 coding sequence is TGCGCCAGCAGCTTGCAGGGTAACTATGGCTACACCTTC. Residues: CASSLQGNYGYTF.